The 25 T cell receptor beta chains reported below all come from one sample, sequenced in a study of human T cells and chemical hapten exposure. Described time point: patch test 3, about 24 weeks after DPC sensitization. Treatment of the sample: therapeutic diphenylcyclopropenone sensitization with weekly scalp DPC. TCRdb itself ran the RACE reads through MiXCR, one entry per CDR3 protein. The top ten hold approximately 5.2% of the sample, which has about 82,000 distinct CDR3 sequences, approximately 13% seen once. The sample in question was whole blood, obtained in connection with sensitization to the hapten diphenylcyclopropenone (DPC). All receptors come from a woman aged 45-65 years with alopecia areata. Some clones in this sample may be carry-over from other donors' samples.

V and J are TRBV20-1 and TRBJ1-6; tentative D call: TRBD1 (6 bases). Germline lookup yields CDR1 DFQATT and CDR2 SNEGSKA (reference sequence). The CDR3 loop spans 15 amino acids. V lost 6 bases, J lost 6 bases, and 18 bases lay in between. The CDR3 loop reads CSATELGGPNSPLHF. The CDR3 nucleotides are TGCAGTGCCACAGAGTTAGGGGGTCCTAATTCACCCCTCCACTTT.

This clonotype was found a few times. The chain links TRBV3-1 to TRBJ2-7; unclear D gene. V dropped 1 base and J dropped 2 bases, with 12 bases sitting between them. Germline V gives CDR1 LGHDT, CDR2 YNNKEL (reference sequence). The CDR3 covers 15 residues. The CDR3 region is CASSQGPSAAYEQYF. Written as DNA, the CDR3 is TGTGCCAGCAGCCAAGGGCCGAGCGCCGCCTACGAGCAGTACTTC.

V is TRBV29-1 and J is TRBJ1-4, with 10 bases lining up with TRBD1. CDR3 length: 14 amino acids. CDR1 is SQVTM, CDR2 ANQGSEA, per germline. With 6 bases clipped from V and 6 bases from J, the junction kept 7 bases outside the gene matches. CDR3 sequence (DNA): TGCAGCGTACAGACCGGGACAGGGGATGAAAAACTGTTTTTT. Translating gives CSVQTGTGDEKLFF.

The chain combines TRBV29-1 with TRBJ2-2; D is perhaps TRBD1 (6 bases). V lost 7 bases and J 2 bases, leaving 14 bases between the germline ends. Germline loops: CDR1 SQVTM, CDR2 ANQGSEA. The CDR3 runs to 14 residues. CDR3 in amino acids: CSAGVQGNTGELFF. CDR3 coding DNA: TGCAGCGCGGGTGTACAGGGTAACACCGGGGAGCTGTTTTTT.

This clonotype was detected only a few times. Written as DNA, the CDR3 is TGTGCCAGCAGCTCCGGACAGGGTTCCTACGAGCAGTACTTC. It is translated as CASSSGQGSYEQYF. The genes are TRBV7-9 and TRBJ2-7, with 8 bases matching TRBD1. Germline CDR1 SEHNR, CDR2 FQNEAQ (reference sequence). The CDR3 loop spans 14 amino acids. Losses at the gene ends were 4 bases for V and 1 base for J; bases not matched to a gene: 3.

This clonotype was seen repeatedly, ten times or more. The chain employs TRBV5-1 and TRBJ2-3; TRBD1 matches 11 bases. The CDR3 consists of 16 residues. J lost 5 bases, V lost 4 bases, and 9 bases had no gene match. Germline V CDR1 and CDR2: SGHRS, YFSETQ. The CDR3 spells CASSTGDRGVEDTQYF. The CDR3, as DNA: TGCGCCAGCAGCACAGGGGACAGGGGGGTTGAAGATACGCAGTATTTT.

This clonotype has a count of ten or more. The chain is built from TRBV11-2 and TRBJ2-7, with D perhaps TRBD1 (6 bases). Germline CDR1 is SGHAT and CDR2 is FQNNGV. This CDR3 has 15 amino acids. Trimming left V 6 bases short and J 0 bases short, with 15 bases between. DNA of the CDR3: TGTGCCAGCAGGGAACCGGGACAAGGCTCCTACGAGCAGTACTTC. Protein: CASREPGQGSYEQYF.

V gene TRBV27 combines with J gene TRBJ2-1; D unresolved. The CDR3 is 14 amino acids. CDR1 and CDR2 (germline): MNHEY, SMNVEV (reference sequence). Trimming stripped 3 bases from V and 7 bases from J, with 13 bases between. CDR3 protein: CASSFSGFSNEQFF. CDR3 sequence (DNA): TGTGCCAGCAGTTTCTCCGGCTTTTCGAATGAGCAGTTCTTC.

This rearrangement joins TRBV7-2 to TRBJ2-1; D gene ambiguous. V was cut by 1 base and J by 0 bases, with 7 bases left in between. Germline V gene sequence: CDR1 SGHTA, CDR2 FQGNSA. This CDR3 is 15 amino acids long. CDR3 bases: TGTGCCAGCAGCTTAGAGGCTAGCTCCTACAATGAGCAGTTCTTC. Translated: CASSLEASSYNEQFF.

As DNA, the CDR3 is TGTGCCAGCAGCCAACCAATTAGCACAGATACGCAGTATTTT. Its translation: CASSQPISTDTQYF. This chain uses TRBV4-2 with TRBJ2-3; D ambiguous. CDR1 is LGHNA and CDR2 is YNFKEQ in the germline V gene. The CDR3 sequence is 14 residues long. V gave up 2 bases and J gave up 0 bases, with 6 bases separating them.

This chain links TRBV29-1 with TRBJ2-1; no firm D call. V lost 2 bases and J 5 bases, leaving 4 bases between the germline ends. Germline V gene data show CDR1 as SQVTM and CDR2 as ANQGSEA. The CDR3 length is 11 residues. The DNA for the CDR3 is TGCAGCGTTGAACCCAACAATGAGCAGTTCTTC. This codes for CSVEPNNEQFF.

This clonotype has a single count. The chain links TRBV10-2 to TRBJ1-6; D is uncertain. This CDR3 is 12 amino acids long. V was shortened by 8 bases and J by 7 bases, with 9 bases between the two germline ends. Germline V gene lookup returns CDR1 WSHSY and CDR2 SAAADI. For the CDR3, the DNA is TGCGCCAGCCTGGGCCAAAATTCACCCCTCCACTTT. Translating gives CASLGQNSPLHF.

This clonotype was seen a few times. The rearrangement links TRBV29-1 to TRBJ2-7; 11 bases fit TRBD2. The CDR3 consists of 13 residues. V was clipped by 4 bases and J by 2 bases; unmatched bases: 1. The germline gives CDR1 SQVTM, CDR2 ANQGSEA. This CDR3 reads CSVATSGTYEQYF. The CDR3 DNA reads as TGCAGCGTTGCGACTAGCGGGACCTACGAGCAGTACTTC.

At least ten counts were recorded for this clonotype. The rearrangement joins TRBV2 to TRBJ2-5; a possible D gene is TRBD2 (5 bases). Germline V gene data show CDR1 as SNHLY and CDR2 as FYNNEI. V lost 3 bases and J lost 2, with 7 bases in between. The CDR3 contains 13 residues. The CDR3 DNA sequence: TGTGCCAGCAGTGAGGAGGCTCAAGAGACCCAGTACTTC. Its protein product is CASSEEAQETQYF.

This clonotype was counted ten times or more. The chain is built from TRBV7-9 and TRBJ2-3, with D unresolved. The CDR3 is 14 residues long. Trimming took off 2 bases at V and 1 base at J, with 7 bases between the two ends. Germline values: CDR1 SEHNR, CDR2 FQNEAQ (reference sequence). CDR3 DNA: TGTGCCAGCAGCTTAAAGGGTGGCACAGATACGCAGTATTTT. It encodes CASSLKGGTDTQYF.

This clonotype came up many times. This chain connects TRBV7-9 to TRBJ2-5, with D perhaps matching TRBD2 (6 bases). This CDR3 has 14 amino acids. Looked up from germline, CDR1 is SEHNR and CDR2 is FQNEAQ (reference sequence). The V and J ends lost 8 bases and 4 bases respectively, with 17 bases between them. DNA for the CDR3: TGTGCCAGCGGGTCGGGGGAGAAACGAGAGACCCAGTACTTC. This encodes CASGSGEKRETQYF.

In this sample, this clonotype turned up many times. The chain joins TRBV29-1 to TRBJ2-5, with TRBD2 matching 8 bases. Germline lookup yields CDR1 SQVTM and CDR2 ANQGSEA. The CDR3 length is 12 residues. The V gene end was trimmed by 7 bases and the J gene end by 5 bases; junction bases not matched to a gene: 6. The CDR3 region is CSARTSRETQYF. Written as DNA, the CDR3 is TGCAGCGCCAGGACTAGCAGGGAGACCCAGTACTTC.

The chain has TRBV5-1 and TRBJ1-1; no firm D call. Germline CDR1 SGHRS, CDR2 YFSETQ. CDR3 length: 14 amino acids. V dropped 6 bases and J dropped 4 bases, with 16 bases sitting between them. Here the CDR3 DNA reads TGCGCCAGCACCAACTCCATCGGGGTCACTGAAGCTTTCTTT. As protein: CASTNSIGVTEAFF.

CDR3 region: CASSYLGGDAGELFF. The CDR3, as DNA: TGTGCCAGCAGCTATCTAGGCGGCGATGCCGGGGAGCTGTTTTTT. The chain joins TRBV11-3 to TRBJ2-2; D call uncertain. CDR1 and CDR2 (germline): SGHNT, YENEEA. With 4 bases removed from V and 6 bases from J, the gap between germline ends came to 15 bases. The CDR3 is 15 amino acids. The complete variable domain, with remaining parts taken from reference TRBV11-3 and TRBJ2-2, reads EAGVVQSPRYKIIEKKQPVAFWCNPISGHNTLYWYLQNLGQGPELLIRYENEEAVDDSQLPKDRFSAERLKGVDSTLKIQPAELGDSAVYLCASSYLGGDAGELFFGEGSRLTVL.

This clonotype was seen repeatedly, ten times or more. The chain combines TRBV10-3 with TRBJ1-1; D is ambiguous. V lost 6 bases to trimming and J lost 2 bases, with 13 bases between them. This CDR3 has 14 residues. CDR1 and CDR2 from the germline V gene are ENHRY and SYGVKD. DNA for the CDR3: TGTGCCATCAGCTCCGGGCCCCCCAACACTGAAGCTTTCTTT. This sequence encodes CAISSGPPNTEAFF.

This clonotype showed up many times. V usage is TRBV6-5 and J usage is TRBJ2-3; 10 bases are a match to TRBD2. Germline CDR1 MNHEY, CDR2 SVGAGI. The CDR3 covers 15 residues. The junction had 9 bases not matched to a gene; V was cut back by 6 bases and J by 6 bases. Here the CDR3 DNA reads TGTGCCAGCAGAACTTTAGCGGGGGGTACGGATACGCAGTATTTT. It specifies CASRTLAGGTDTQYF.

The rearrangement uses TRBV5-1 and TRBJ2-2; D perhaps matches TRBD1 (6 bases). Trimming stripped 4 bases from V and 6 bases from J, with 16 bases between. The CDR3 is 15 residues long. The germline gives CDR1 SGHRS, CDR2 YFSETQ. CDR3 amino acids: CASSQTGPGAGELFF. DNA of the CDR3: TGCGCCAGCAGCCAGACGGGACCAGGGGCCGGGGAGCTGTTTTTT.

The sample holds many counts of this clonotype. The chain is built from TRBV7-6 and TRBJ2-7, with TRBD2 matching 7 bases. Germline-derived CDR1 and CDR2 are SGHVS and FNYEAQ. The V gene end was trimmed by 4 bases and the J gene end by 2 bases; junction bases not matched to a gene: 11. The CDR3 is made up of 16 amino acids. CDR3 coding DNA: TGTGCCAGCAGCTCGATCGAGCGGGGCGGGACCTACGAGCAGTACTTC. Protein product: CASSSIERGGTYEQYF.

The chain's CDR3 is CASSQAGSNQPQHF. The CDR3 DNA reads TGTGCCAGCAGCCAAGCAGGCAGCAATCAGCCCCAGCATTTT. The chain uses TRBV14 and TRBJ1-5; D ambiguous. This CDR3 comprises 14 residues. V gave up 1 base and J gave up 1 base, with 5 bases separating them. Germline assignment: CDR1 SGHDN and CDR2 FVKESK.

In its sample, this clonotype was seen a few times. The chain carries TRBV10-3 and TRBJ2-3, with a possible D match to TRBD1 (5 bases). Trimming removed 7 bases from V and 3 bases from J, with 11 bases in between. The germline CDR1 and CDR2 sequences are ENHRY and SYGVKD. CDR3 size: 13 residues. The CDR3 coding sequence is TGTGCCATCACATTTCAGGGAACAGATACGCAGTATTTT. Amino acid sequence: CAITFQGTDTQYF.